The 21 T cell receptor beta chains given below trace back to one sample, sequenced in a study of PD-L1 blockade in urothelial cancer (dated 2017 in TCRdb). In the paper's terms, the time point label means: pretreatment peripheral blood. Libraries were made using the immunoSEQ multiplex PCR assay. This is the immuneACCESS table as TCRdb keeps it, with only in-frame sequences that have V and J called. A part of the clones is gone; compared with another copy, unresolved V genes explain less than half, and the rest is unexplained. This sample holds 40,000 to 50,000 clones; about 86% were observed only once. The biggest ten clones account for around 3.1% of the sample. Sequenced here: PBMCs, sampled around atezolizumab (anti-PD-L1) treatment. The receptors here all came from a man between 65 and 85 years old with urothelial cancer.

This rearrangement joins TRBV29-1 to TRBJ1-2; 9 positions agree with TRBD1. The CDR3 has 13 residues. With 6 bases clipped from V and 7 bases from J, the junction kept 9 bases outside the gene matches. Germline V gene lookup returns CDR1 SQVTM and CDR2 ANQGSEA. DNA for the CDR3: TGCAGCGTAGATACAGGGGGCACTGGTGGCTACACCTTC. Translation gives CSVDTGGTGGYTF.

The chain joins TRBV25-1 to TRBJ2-2; TRBD2 is a possible D gene (6 bases). The CDR3 spans 16 residues. Germline CDR1 and CDR2: MGHDK and SYGVNS. V lost 3 bases and J 5 bases, leaving 16 bases between the germline ends. The CDR3 loop reads CASSDGTGWLTGELFF. The CDR3 DNA sequence: TGTGCCAGCAGTGACGGGACTGGGTGGTTAACCGGGGAGCTGTTTTTT.

This clone was picked up one time. The chain uses TRBV5-6 and TRBJ2-7; D may be TRBD1 (7 bases). This CDR3 region has 13 residues. Germline lookup yields CDR1 SGHDT and CDR2 YYEEEE. V lost 4 bases and J lost 4, with 12 bases in between. The CDR3 nucleotides read TGTGCCAGCAGCGAAGCAGGGGGGTACGAGCAGTACTTC. It encodes CASSEAGGYEQYF.

Remarks on this clone: Within the sample, other DNA sequences also encode this same CDR3. V and J are TRBV7-9 and TRBJ2-2; 13 bases line up with TRBD2. CDR3 length: 16 residues. Germline V CDR1 and CDR2: SEHNR, FQNEAQ (reference sequence). The V and J ends lost 3 bases and 3 bases, in that order; junction bases with no gene match: 1. CDR3 sequence reads: CASSFGLAGDTGELFF. DNA of the CDR3: TGTGCCAGCAGCTTCGGACTAGCGGGAGACACCGGGGAGCTGTTTTTT.

The chain joins TRBV19 to TRBJ2-1; 14 positions agree with TRBD2. Trimming at V came to 4 bases and at J to 6 bases, leaving 8 bases not matched to a gene. The CDR3 loop spans 17 amino acids. The germline V gene encodes CDR1 LNHDA and CDR2 SQIVND (reference sequence). CDR3: CASSRGLAGAGSNEQFF. Here the CDR3 DNA reads TGTGCCAGTAGTAGGGGACTAGCGGGAGCGGGCTCCAATGAGCAGTTCTTC.

V usage is TRBV5-1 and J usage is TRBJ1-5; 8 nucleotides line up with TRBD1. Germline V lookup: CDR1 SGHRS, CDR2 YFSETQ. V lost 3 bases, J lost 2 bases, and 4 bases stayed unmatched. There are 15 residues in the CDR3. The CDR3 reads CASSYGQGRNQPQHF. DNA for the CDR3: TGCGCCAGCAGCTACGGACAGGGTCGCAATCAGCCCCAGCATTTT.

This chain uses TRBV10-1 with TRBJ1-5, with 7 bases fitting TRBD1. Per the germline V gene, CDR1 is WNHNN and CDR2 is SYGVQD (reference sequence). CDR3 length: 15 residues. J gave up 4 bases and V 7 bases, and 10 bases lay outside the gene matches. CDR3 bases: TGCGCCAGCACCTGCGACAGGGAGAGGAATCAGCCCCAGCATTTT. Translating gives CASTCDRERNQPQHF.

V is TRBV27 and J is TRBJ2-7; possibly TRBD1 for D (5 bases). This CDR3 has 14 amino acids. V shed 3 bases and J shed 7 bases, with 16 bases lying between them. Germline-derived CDR1 and CDR2 are MNHEY and SMNVEV (reference sequence). The CDR3 loop reads CASSFQQGAREQYF. As DNA, the CDR3 is TGTGCCAGCAGTTTTCAGCAGGGTGCTCGGGAGCAGTACTTC.

This chain joins TRBV5-4 and TRBJ1-2; no clear D. Germline V gene lookup returns CDR1 SGHNT and CDR2 YYREEE (reference sequence). CDR3 size: 15 residues. Trimming took off 3 bases at V and 0 bases at J, with 12 bases between the two ends. The CDR3 protein is CASSSQTRANYGYTF. In nucleotides, the CDR3 is TGTGCCAGCAGCTCACAGACGAGAGCTAACTATGGCTACACCTTC.

The V gene is TRBV29-1, the J gene TRBJ2-5, with 7 bases lining up with TRBD1. Germline loops: CDR1 SQVTM, CDR2 ANQGSEA. The CDR3 is 14 residues long. V shed 7 bases, J shed 3 bases, and the junction held 11 bases outside the gene matches. In DNA, the CDR3 is TGCAGCGCCATGGGCGCTGACAGGGAAGAGACCCAGTACTTC. Encoded protein: CSAMGADREETQYF.

V is TRBV27 and J is TRBJ1-1; possible D gene TRBD1, 5 bases. Germline CDR1 MNHEY, CDR2 SMNVEV (reference sequence). The CDR3 is made up of 13 amino acids. V dropped 5 bases and J dropped 3 bases, with 10 bases sitting between them. CDR3 protein: CASSTTGDTEAFF. The CDR3 DNA reads as TGTGCCAGCAGTACTACAGGCGACACTGAAGCTTTCTTT.

The rearrangement uses TRBV11-2 and TRBJ2-1; the D is unclear. The V gene lost 3 bases and the J gene lost 8 bases, with 8 bases spanning the gap. Germline V gene data show CDR1 as SGHAT and CDR2 as FQNNGV. The CDR3 totals 12 residues. CDR3 sequence reads: CASSFSYYEQFF. The CDR3 DNA follows: TGTGCCAGCAGCTTTTCTTACTATGAGCAGTTCTTC.

This clone came up a few times. The chain links TRBV7-3 to TRBJ1-6; D gene ambiguous. The germline V gene encodes CDR1 SGHTA and CDR2 FQGTGA. This CDR3 is 13 amino acids long. V was cut by 1 base and J by 8 bases, with 6 bases left in between. CDR3 coding DNA: TGTGCCAGCAGCTTAATGCGGGATTCACCCCTCCACTTT. Protein product: CASSLMRDSPLHF. The full variable domain, in which reference TRBV7-3 and TRBJ1-6 provide the parts outside the CDR3, is GAGVSQTPSNKVTEKGKYVELRCDPISGHTALYWYRQSLGQGPEFLIYFQGTGAADDSGLPNDRFFAVRPEGSVSTLKIQRTERGDSAVYLCASSLMRDSPLHFGNGTRLTVT.

The V gene is TRBV30, the J gene TRBJ1-1, with D possibly matching TRBD1 (6 bases). The V end lost 3 bases, the J end lost 2 bases, and 10 bases lay between the germline ends. The CDR3 extends over 13 amino acids. CDR1 and CDR2 (germline): GTSNPN, SVGIG (reference sequence). CDR3 DNA sequence: TGTGCCTGGAGACAGGGTTCTAACACTGAAGCTTTCTTT. Translation: CAWRQGSNTEAFF.

CDR3 nucleotides: TGTGCCAGCAGCTTTCAGGGGGGCGAGCAGTACTTC. Residues: CASSFQGGEQYF. This chain connects TRBV5-6 to TRBJ2-7; the D gene is possibly TRBD1 (7 bases). The CDR3 spans 12 residues. Germline V gene data show CDR1 as SGHDT and CDR2 as YYEEEE. V was cut by 2 bases and J by 6 bases, with 9 bases left in between.

The chain has TRBV7-7 and TRBJ1-1; a weak D match, TRBD1 (5 bases). Trimming cost V 5 bases and J 2 bases, with 9 bases left between them. CDR3 length: 13 amino acids. CDR1 is SSHAT and CDR2 is FNYEAQ in the germline V gene (reference sequence). For the CDR3, the DNA is TGTGCCAGCAGCCGCGACAGTAACACTGAAGCTTTCTTT. This gives the protein CASSRDSNTEAFF.

The chain joins TRBV7-9 to TRBJ1-1; D is possibly TRBD1 (6 bases). The V gene's germline CDR1 is SEHNR and CDR2 FQNEAQ (reference sequence). The CDR3 runs 16 residues. Trimming removed 4 bases at V and 1 base at J, with 16 bases between. In DNA, the CDR3 is TGTGCCAGCAGCTCCGACAGGTGGCCGGGGAACACTGAAGCTTTCTTT. Translation: CASSSDRWPGNTEAFF.

The chain has TRBV19 and TRBJ1-1; tentative D call: TRBD1 (6 bases). CDR3 length: 13 residues. Germline-derived CDR1 and CDR2 are LNHDA and SQIVND (reference sequence). With 7 bases removed from V and 5 bases from J, the gap between germline ends came to 14 bases. The CDR3 sequence is CASTQGWYTEAFF. CDR3 in DNA: TGTGCCAGTACGCAGGGGTGGTATACTGAAGCTTTCTTT.

In its sample, this clone was seen once. The chain combines TRBV5-4 with TRBJ2-3, with unresolved D. CDR3 length: 16 amino acids. V dropped 4 bases and J dropped 0 bases, with 15 bases sitting between them. Germline-derived CDR1 and CDR2 are SGHNT and YYREEE (reference sequence). CDR3 loop: CASSPGRSFSTDTQYF. As DNA, the CDR3 is TGTGCCAGCAGCCCTGGCCGCAGTTTTAGCACAGATACGCAGTATTTT.

V and J are TRBV5-4 and TRBJ1-4, with 9 bases identical to TRBD1. V shed 3 bases, J shed 7 bases, and the junction held 4 bases outside the gene matches. The CDR3 covers 14 residues. Germline assignment: CDR1 SGHNT and CDR2 YYREEE (reference sequence). In DNA, the CDR3 is TGTGCCAGCAGCTCGACAGGGGGAGTTGAAAAACTGTTTTTT. Residues: CASSSTGGVEKLFF.

This chain uses TRBV9 with TRBJ2-7; 10 bases are a match to TRBD2. The CDR3 extends over 15 amino acids. Per germline, CDR1 SGDLS and CDR2 YYNGEE. V shed 4 bases and J 4 bases; nucleotides not matched to a gene: 8. The CDR3 reads CASSRRSSGSYEQYF. The DNA of the CDR3 is TGTGCCAGCAGCCGTAGGTCTAGCGGGAGTTACGAGCAGTACTTC.